These 27 T cell receptor beta chains originate from one sample sequenced in a study of T cell responses to AZD1222 COVID-19 vaccine. Some clones are missing from TCRdb's copy, which holds only in-frame ones; the method was immunoSEQ multiplex PCR. The table lists some 120,000 clones, approximately 83% of them singletons. The sample in question was peripheral blood, obtained on day 0 of AZD1222 vaccination. Receptors were obtained from an adult in good health.

The rearrangement joins TRBV2 to TRBJ1-5, with D possibly matching TRBD1 (5 bases). With 1 base removed from V and 8 bases from J, the gap between germline ends came to 15 bases. The CDR3 has 15 residues. Germline assignment: CDR1 SNHLY and CDR2 FYNNEI. The chain's CDR3 is CASSEESGGLEPQHF. DNA of the CDR3: TGTGCCAGCAGTGAAGAATCTGGGGGGTTAGAGCCCCAGCATTTT.

V is TRBV18 and J is TRBJ1-4; D perhaps matches TRBD1 (5 bases). CDR3 length: 14 residues. V was shortened by 1 base and J by 7 bases, with 10 bases between the two germline ends. CDR1 is KGHSH, CDR2 LQKENI, per germline. CDR3 coding DNA: TGTGCCAGCTCACCACAGGGCGGGGGTGAAAAACTGTTTTTT. It translates to CASSPQGGGEKLFF.

The rearrangement joins TRBV5-5 to TRBJ1-5, with unresolved D. Germline V gene lookup returns CDR1 SGHKS and CDR2 YYEKEE (reference sequence). V was pared by 0 bases and J by 4 bases, with 2 bases between. The CDR3 is made up of 12 amino acids. CDR3 region: CASSLGNQPQHF. Here the CDR3 DNA reads TGTGCCAGCAGCTTGGGTAATCAGCCCCAGCATTTT.

V gene TRBV7-9 combines with J gene TRBJ2-7; 9 bases are shared with TRBD1. V dropped 1 base and J dropped 6; count of bases not matched to a gene: 4. Germline loops: CDR1 SEHNR, CDR2 FQNEAQ (reference sequence). This CDR3 spans 14 amino acids. The CDR3 here is CASSLGGTGSEQYF. The CDR3 DNA reads TGTGCCAGCAGCTTAGGGGGGACAGGGAGCGAGCAGTACTTC.

This chain connects TRBV3-1 (or the pseudogene TRBV3-2) to TRBJ2-7; D is uncertain. The V end was cut by 1 base, the J end by 12 bases, with 13 bases between. This CDR3 has 12 residues. In germline, CDR1 is LGHDT, CDR2 YNNKEL (reference sequence). In DNA, the CDR3 is TGTGCCAGCAGCCAAGCCGAGTCTCAATGGTACTTC. This encodes CASSQAESQWYF.

The rearrangement joins TRBV7-3 to TRBJ2-7; TRBD2 agrees at 9 bases. The CDR3 contains 16 residues. The germline gives CDR1 SGHTA, CDR2 FQGTGA. The junction had 8 bases not matched to a gene; V was cut back by 4 bases and J by 1 base. For the CDR3, the DNA is TGTGCCAGCAGCTCCCGGGCTAGCGGGGATTCCTACGAGCAGTACTTC. Encoded protein: CASSSRASGDSYEQYF.

The V call is TRBV13, the J call TRBJ2-1; 11 nucleotides line up with TRBD2. CDR1 PRHDT and CDR2 FYEKMQ come from the germline V gene (reference sequence). J was trimmed by 7 bases and V by 4 bases; bases with no gene match: 9. The CDR3 extends over 16 amino acids. As DNA, the CDR3 is TGTGCCAGCAGCTCCCCGGCTAGCGGGAGGAGGAATGAGCAGTTCTTC. It yields the protein CASSSPASGRRNEQFF.

This clone has only one observation. The CDR3 DNA reads TGTGCCAGCAGCTTCGGGGCGCCCTATAATTCACCCCTCCACTTT. It encodes CASSFGAPYNSPLHF. This sequence joins TRBV7-9 and TRBJ1-6; D may be TRBD1 (5 bases). V was trimmed by 3 bases and J by 2 bases, leaving 8 bases between them. The CDR3 is made up of 15 amino acids. Germline V gives CDR1 SEHNR, CDR2 FQNEAQ (reference sequence).

V gene TRBV2 combines with J gene TRBJ1-4; 8 bases map to TRBD1. Looked up from germline, CDR1 is SNHLY and CDR2 is FYNNEI. V lost 6 bases to trimming and J lost 4 bases; unmatched junction nucleotides: 7. The CDR3 runs 15 residues. The CDR3 nucleotides read TGTGCCAGCAGCCCCTGGACAGGGTTTAATGAAAAACTGTTTTTT. It encodes CASSPWTGFNEKLFF. The whole variable domain, filled in from reference TRBV2 and TRBJ1-4, reads EPEVTQTPSHQVTQMGQEVILRCVPISNHLYFYWYRQILGQKVEFLVSFYNNEISEKSEIFDDQFSVERPDGSNFTLKIRSTKLEDSAMYFCASSPWTGFNEKLFFGSGTQLSVL.

This clone has only a few counts. This sequence joins TRBV10-1 and TRBJ2-3, with D maybe TRBD1 (6 bases). Germline values: CDR1 WNHNN, CDR2 SYGVQD (reference sequence). The CDR3 spans 16 residues. The V end lost 5 bases, the J end lost 8 bases, and 23 bases lay between the germline ends. The CDR3 reads CASSKPGAAFPATQYF. Written as DNA, the CDR3 is TGCGCCAGCAGTAAACCAGGGGCCGCGTTCCCGGCTACGCAGTATTTT.

The gene calls are TRBV19 and TRBJ1-4, with D possibly TRBD1 on 6 matching bases. Germline lookup yields CDR1 LNHDA and CDR2 SQIVND (reference sequence). The length of the CDR3 is 16 residues. V gave up 3 bases and J gave up 3 bases, with 14 bases separating them. The CDR3 sequence: CASSILDRPSNEKLFF. The CDR3 region has the DNA TGTGCCAGTAGTATTCTCGACAGGCCGTCTAATGAAAAACTGTTTTTT.

This chain uses TRBV27 with TRBJ2-3, with a tentative D call TRBD1 (7 bases). Germline lookup yields CDR1 MNHEY and CDR2 SMNVEV (reference sequence). The CDR3 runs 14 residues. Trimming removed 5 bases from V and 3 bases from J, with 12 bases in between. The CDR3 sequence: CASSGPGGTDTQYF. CDR3 nucleotides: TGTGCCAGCAGTGGGCCAGGGGGGACAGATACGCAGTATTTT.

V and J are TRBV28 and TRBJ1-2; no firm D call. Trimming shortened V by 3 bases and J by 5 bases, and 16 bases separated the two germline ends. This CDR3 is built from 15 residues. Germline values: CDR1 MDHEN, CDR2 SYDVKM. CDR3 region: CASSLSRRVSYGYTF. The CDR3 DNA follows: TGTGCCAGCAGTTTGTCCCGTAGGGTTTCGTATGGCTACACCTTC.

The V call is TRBV5-4, the J call TRBJ1-2; TRBD1 aligns across 8 bases. J lost 8 bases, V lost 5 bases, and 11 bases had no gene match. The CDR3 is 14 residues long. CDR1 and CDR2 (germline): SGHNT, YYREEE (reference sequence). The DNA for the CDR3 is TGTGCCAGCAGTAAAGGACAGGGTGGGGACGGCTACACCTTC. This gives the protein CASSKGQGGDGYTF. Complete variable domain (other parts from reference TRBV5-4 and TRBJ1-2): ETGVTQSPTHLIKTRGQQVTLRCSSQSGHNTVSWYQQALGQGPQFIFQYYREEENGRGNFPPRFSGLQFPNYSSELNVNALELDDSALYLCASSKGQGGDGYTFGSGTRLTVV.

This chain joins TRBV10-2 and TRBJ1-2; D might be TRBD1 (6 bases). Germline V gives CDR1 WSHSY, CDR2 SAAADI. This CDR3 comprises 14 residues. With 6 bases removed from V and 1 base from J, the gap between germline ends came to 12 bases. The CDR3 is CASRGGQLNYGYTF. In DNA, the CDR3 is TGCGCCAGCAGGGGAGGACAGCTTAACTATGGCTACACCTTC.

Here the CDR3 reads CASSFLNTGELFF. For the CDR3, the DNA is TGTGCCAGCAGCTTTTTAAACACCGGGGAGCTGTTTTTT. The rearrangement uses TRBV5-6 and TRBJ2-2; D uncertain. V lost 2 bases and J lost 2, with 4 bases in between. Germline loops: CDR1 SGHDT, CDR2 YYEEEE. The CDR3 spans 13 residues.

The chain combines TRBV5-6 with TRBJ2-5; 8 bases agree with TRBD1. V was clipped by 5 bases and J by 3 bases; unmatched bases: 6. This CDR3 spans 14 amino acids. Germline CDR1 SGHDT, CDR2 YYEEEE. CDR3 region: CASRYTGGKETQYF. The DNA for the CDR3 is TGTGCCAGCAGATACACAGGGGGAAAAGAGACCCAGTACTTC.

CDR3 region: CASSLLGTNEKLFF. The CDR3 DNA follows: TGTGCCAGCAGCTTACTCGGCACTAATGAAAAACTGTTTTTT. The chain is built from TRBV27 and TRBJ1-4; D ambiguous. The CDR3 runs to 14 residues. V was clipped by 6 bases and J by 2 bases, with 10 bases between them. Germline V gives CDR1 MNHEY, CDR2 SMNVEV (reference sequence).

In its sample, this clone was seen a few times. The chain couples TRBV29-1 to TRBJ2-7; 7 bases align to TRBD2. The CDR3 length is 14 residues. With V trimmed by 6 bases and J by 7 bases, 15 bases remained unmatched. Germline V gives CDR1 SQVTM, CDR2 ANQGSEA. The chain's CDR3 is CSVKRGGTGGEQYF. The CDR3 DNA reads TGCAGCGTGAAAAGGGGAGGGACGGGTGGAGAGCAGTACTTC.

This clone was seen more than once but under ten times. The chain recombines TRBV7-8 with TRBJ2-1; TRBD2 aligns across 7 bases. Trimming at V came to 5 bases and at J to 9 bases, leaving 13 bases not matched to a gene. The germline CDR1 and CDR2 sequences are SGHVS and FQNEAQ. This CDR3 has 15 amino acids. This chain's CDR3 is CASSERRVSGGEQFF. As DNA, the CDR3 is TGTGCCAGCAGCGAACGCAGGGTGTCGGGGGGTGAGCAGTTCTTC.

The chain uses TRBV19 and TRBJ1-4; tentatively, D is TRBD1 (5 bases). The germline CDR1 and CDR2 sequences are LNHDA and SQIVND (reference sequence). The V gene lost 5 bases and the J gene lost 0 bases, with 10 bases spanning the gap. The CDR3 covers 15 residues. CDR3 loop: CASSSRGTTNEKLFF. CDR3 bases: TGTGCCAGTAGTTCCCGGGGCACAACTAATGAAAAACTGTTTTTT.

This sequence joins TRBV30 and TRBJ1-2; perhaps TRBD1 as D (6 bases). The V and J ends lost 3 bases and 8 bases respectively, with 13 bases between them. Germline CDR1 is GTSNPN and CDR2 is SVGIG (reference sequence). This CDR3 region has 12 residues. DNA for the CDR3: TGTGCCTGGAGCAGGGGTGCAGGCGGCTACACCTTC. Its translation: CAWSRGAGGYTF.

The table lists this clone with a count of one. CDR3 sequence: CASSYRGPAYNEQFF. The CDR3 DNA follows: TGTGCCAGCAGTTACAGGGGGCCCGCCTACAATGAGCAGTTCTTC. This rearrangement joins TRBV6-5 to TRBJ2-1; 7 bases fit TRBD1. There are 15 residues in the CDR3. V shed 2 bases and J 2 bases; nucleotides not matched to a gene: 3. Germline CDR1 reads MNHEY; CDR2 reads SVGAGI.

The chain joins TRBV18 to TRBJ1-6, with a tentative D call TRBD1 (5 bases). Trimming cost V 6 bases and J 3 bases, with 15 bases left between them. CDR1 and CDR2 from the germline V gene are KGHSH and LQKENI. The CDR3 contains 16 residues. CDR3 in amino acids: CASSLTGANYNSPLHF. CDR3 in DNA: TGTGCCAGCTCGCTAACAGGTGCCAACTATAATTCACCCCTCCACTTT.

The chain carries TRBV7-2 and TRBJ1-2; 7 bases agree with TRBD1. The CDR3 is 16 residues long. Per the germline V gene, CDR1 is SGHTA and CDR2 is FQGNSA. The V gene end was trimmed by 0 bases and the J gene end by 4 bases; junction bases not matched to a gene: 8. The CDR3 sequence: CASSLAGTETIYGYTF. The CDR3 DNA follows: TGTGCCAGCAGCTTAGCAGGGACAGAGACAATCTATGGCTACACCTTC.

Turning to this clone: This CDR3 is also generated by other DNA sequences in the sample. This chain links TRBV11-2 with TRBJ1-5; D call uncertain. V was clipped by 5 bases and J by 3 bases, with 11 bases between them. CDR3 size: 14 residues. The germline CDR1 and CDR2 sequences are SGHAT and FQNNGV. This CDR3 is CASSPGQINQPQHF. In DNA, the CDR3 is TGTGCCAGCAGCCCTGGGCAAATCAATCAGCCCCAGCATTTT.

The V and J genes are TRBV18 and TRBJ2-7; a possible D gene is TRBD1 (6 bases). CDR1 KGHSH and CDR2 LQKENI come from the germline V gene. The V and J ends lost 2 bases and 4 bases respectively, with 12 bases between them. The CDR3 spans 14 residues. The CDR3 loop reads CASSPGTPPYEQYF. The CDR3 DNA reads as TGTGCCAGCTCACCAGGGACACCTCCTTACGAGCAGTACTTC.